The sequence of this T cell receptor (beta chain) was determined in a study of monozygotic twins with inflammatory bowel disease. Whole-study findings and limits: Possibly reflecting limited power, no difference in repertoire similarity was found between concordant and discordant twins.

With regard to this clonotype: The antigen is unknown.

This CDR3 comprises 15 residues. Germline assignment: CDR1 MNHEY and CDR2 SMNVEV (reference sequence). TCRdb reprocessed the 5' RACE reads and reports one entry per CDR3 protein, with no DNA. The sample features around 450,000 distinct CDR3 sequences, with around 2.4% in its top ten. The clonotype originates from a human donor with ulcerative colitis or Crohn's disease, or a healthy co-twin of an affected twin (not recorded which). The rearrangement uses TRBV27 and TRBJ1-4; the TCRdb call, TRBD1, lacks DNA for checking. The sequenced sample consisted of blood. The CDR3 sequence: CASSARDRLVEKLFF.